Shown below are 17 T cell receptor beta chains from a single sample sequenced in a study of metastatic and nonmetastatic thyroid tumors. Thyroid surgery was preceded by no treatment in any patient. TCRdb reprocessed the PCR reads using MiXCR. The table includes 6,200 or so clones, roughly 30% detected once. The sequenced material came from adjacent normal tissue. The receptors were gathered from a female donor with papillary thyroid cancer or a benign thyroid nodule (not recorded which). Some clones in this sample may be carry-over from other donors' samples.

This clone rates as large. The rearrangement uses TRBV6-1 and TRBJ1-3; D unresolved. Trimming removed 5 bases at V and 1 base at J, with 18 bases between. The CDR3 consists of 17 residues. Germline assignment: CDR1 MNHNS and CDR2 SASEGT. For the CDR3, the DNA is TGTGCCAGCAGTCTCCGGGCATCAGGATTTTCTGGAAACACCATATATTTT. It yields the protein CASSLRASGFSGNTIYF.

This rearrangement joins TRBV7-3 to TRBJ1-1, with TRBD1 matching 7 bases. The CDR3 consists of 15 residues. Losses at the gene ends were 1 base for V and 1 base for J; bases not matched to a gene: 3. In germline, CDR1 is SGHTA, CDR2 FQGTGA. DNA of the CDR3: TGTGCCAGCAGCTTAAGACAGGGCCCGAACACTGAAGCTTTCTTT. It specifies CASSLRQGPNTEAFF.

This chain connects TRBV4-1 to TRBJ2-2; D perhaps matches TRBD2 (6 bases). Deletions cut 1 base from V and 6 bases from J, with 9 bases between. In germline, CDR1 is MGHRA, CDR2 YSYEKL. The CDR3 length is 14 residues. As DNA, the CDR3 is TGCGCCAGCAGCCAAGGGGGGGTGGCCGGGGAGCTGTTTTTT. It translates to CASSQGGVAGELFF.

Turning to this clone: Mismatch with germline at one junction end may stem from a read error. The V and J genes are TRBV6-5 and TRBJ1-3; D call uncertain. Looked up from germline, CDR1 is MNHEY and CDR2 is SVGAGI. The CDR3 is made up of 17 amino acids. The CDR3 DNA follows: TGTGCCAGCATTCTCCGTGCATCAGGATTTTCTGTAAACACCATATATTTT. Its protein is CASILRASGFSVNTIYF.

The chain combines TRBV6-4 with TRBJ1-6, with TRBD1 as a possible D gene (5 bases). The CDR3 spans 14 residues. CDR1 is MRHNA, CDR2 SNTAGT, per germline. Trimming took 10 bases from V and 11 from J, leaving 21 bases between them. The chain's CDR3 is CANIPGTTNPPLHF. The CDR3 bases are TGTGCCAACATCCCCGGGACGACGAATCCACCCCTCCACTTT.

This clone was detected ten times or more. This may be a read error, as it is one base from a much larger clone. V usage is TRBV6-2 or TRBV6-3 and J usage is TRBJ2-6, with TRBD1 identical over 9 bases. Germline lookup yields CDR1 MNHEY and CDR2 SVGEGT. CDR3 size: 18 residues. V shed 6 bases, J shed 3 bases, and the junction held 12 bases outside the gene matches. In DNA form, the CDR3 reads TGTGCCAGCAGCCCCGCGGCGGGACAGGGTGATGGGGCCAACGTCCTGACTTTC. Its translation: CASSPAAGQGDGANVLTF.

This clone was found a few times. The chain links TRBV7-2 to TRBJ2-1; D gene ambiguous. The germline V gene encodes CDR1 SGHTA and CDR2 FQGNSA. This CDR3 spans 13 amino acids. V was clipped by 6 bases and J by 12 bases, with 18 bases between them. The CDR3 loop is CASSHGYPSPQFF. In DNA form, the CDR3 reads TGTGCCAGCAGTCACGGATACCCCTCTCCGCAGTTCTTC.

The chain is built from TRBV5-5 and TRBJ2-3; D not resolved. The V and J ends lost 1 base and 2 bases respectively, with 8 bases between them. Germline CDR1 SGHKS, CDR2 YYEKEE (reference sequence). The CDR3 runs to 14 residues. The CDR3 loop reads CASSLIGHTDTQYF. The CDR3, as DNA: TGTGCCAGCAGCTTGATCGGGCACACAGATACGCAGTATTTT.

CDR3 bases: TGTGCCAGCAGGATGAACACTGAAGCTTTCTTT. Residues: CASRMNTEAFF. The rearrangement joins TRBV6-1 to TRBJ1-1; no reliable D call. V was trimmed by 6 bases and J by 0 bases, leaving 2 bases between them. There are 11 residues in the CDR3. Per germline, CDR1 MNHNS and CDR2 SASEGT.

The chain links TRBV6-1 to TRBJ2-3; the D is unclear. The CDR3 length is 12 residues. Germline V gives CDR1 MNHNS, CDR2 SASEGT. Trimming removed 5 bases at V and 2 bases at J, with 5 bases between. CDR3 in amino acids: CASSLFTDTQYF. The CDR3, as DNA: TGTGCCAGCAGTCTCTTCACAGATACGCAGTATTTT.

This clone was seen a few times. An end of the junction does not agree with germline; a read error may underlie this. The chain links TRBV10-3 to TRBJ1-5, with 11 bases identical to TRBD1. The V gene's germline CDR1 is ENHRY and CDR2 SYGVKD. This CDR3 comprises 14 residues. The CDR3 nucleotides are TGTGCCATCGGGACAGGGGGTAGCAATCAGCCCCGGCATTTT. Its translation: CAIGTGGSNQPRHF.

This clone was found a few times. The rearrangement links TRBV28 to TRBJ1-2; a weak D match, TRBD1 (6 bases). The CDR3 has 15 amino acids. CDR1 is MDHEN, CDR2 SYDVKM, per germline. Trimming removed 9 bases at V and 4 bases at J, with 21 bases between. CDR3 protein: CASSIIGQRGYGYTF. DNA for the CDR3: TGTGCCAGTAGTATAATTGGACAGAGGGGCTATGGCTACACCTTC.

J is TRBJ2-6 and V is TRBV9; D uncertain. The CDR3 length is 15 residues. V lost 4 bases and J lost 0, with 8 bases in between. CDR1 SGDLS and CDR2 YYNGEE come from the germline V gene. The CDR3 DNA is TGTGCCAGCAGCCCCCAGAGCTCTGGGGCCAACGTCCTGACTTTC. It specifies CASSPQSSGANVLTF.

The chain combines TRBV7-9 with TRBJ2-1; D is perhaps TRBD2 (6 bases). V shed 7 bases and J shed 1 base, with 20 bases lying between them. The CDR3 is made up of 17 amino acids. Germline CDR1 SEHNR, CDR2 FQNEAQ (reference sequence). The CDR3 reads CASIPLGGVGSYNEQFF. As DNA, the CDR3 is TGTGCCAGCATCCCTCTGGGAGGTGTGGGGTCCTACAATGAGCAGTTCTTC.

This clone was seen repeatedly, ten times or more. This sequence joins TRBV9 and TRBJ2-7; 7 bases fit TRBD2. CDR1 SGDLS and CDR2 YYNGEE come from the germline V gene. This CDR3 has 14 amino acids. V lost 4 bases to trimming and J lost 3 bases; unmatched junction nucleotides: 7. This chain's CDR3 is CASSPRTSDYEQYF. DNA of the CDR3: TGTGCCAGCAGCCCTCGGACTAGTGACTACGAGCAGTACTTC. The entire variable domain, with the rest obtained from reference TRBV9 and TRBJ2-7, is as follows: DSGVTQTPKHLITATGQRVTLRCSPRSGDLSVYWYQQSLDQGLQFLIQYYNGEERAKGNILERFSAQQFPDLHSELNLSSLELGDSALYFCASSPRTSDYEQYFGPGTRLTVT.

V usage is TRBV27 and J usage is TRBJ2-1; possibly TRBD1 or TRBD2 for D (6 bases each). Per germline, CDR1 MNHEY and CDR2 SMNVEV (reference sequence). The V and J ends lost 2 bases and 7 bases respectively, with 18 bases between them. This CDR3 contains 16 residues. CDR3 nucleotide sequence: TGTGCCAGCAGTTTAGGAGAGACCCAGGGGAGGAATGAGCAGTTCTTC. It specifies CASSLGETQGRNEQFF.

This rearrangement joins TRBV20-1 to TRBJ2-6, with 9 positions matching TRBD2. Unmatched junction bases numbered 10, after V lost 8 bases and J lost 8 bases. Germline CDR1 and CDR2: DFQATT and SNEGSKA (reference sequence). The CDR3 runs 14 residues. Here the CDR3 DNA reads TGCAGTTTAGGCGGGGCGGGGGGGACCAACGTCCTGACTTTC. As protein: CSLGGAGGTNVLTF.